This TCR beta chain came from a study of blood T cell repertoires in COVID-19. This clone showed up just once. Sequencing used immunoSEQ multiplex PCR; TCRdb keeps in-frame clones, though not all of them. This table has some 320,000 clones, more than 90% appearing once. Germline CDR1 and CDR2: SGHTA and FQGNSA. Deletions cut 3 bases from V and 10 bases from J, with 16 bases between. The CDR3 runs 14 residues. The receptor was derived from a woman aged 25 to 39 who had been exposed to COVID-19. The chain carries TRBV7-2 and TRBJ1-3, with a possible D match to TRBD1 (5 bases). Sequencing was performed on PBMCs or T cells enriched from blood (not recorded which). The CDR3, as DNA: TGTGCCAGCAGCTTGCGGGGACGGGAAGTGACCATATATTTT. Amino acids: CASSLRGREVTIYF.